The 21 T cell receptor beta chains listed next were all sequenced from one sample in a study of beta chain features in type 1 diabetes. These receptors lack a known antigen. Study-wide results and caveats: Moderate but significant shortening of TCRB CDR3s was recorded in all four CD4+ subsets from Type 1 diabetes patients.

Expressed TCRB transcripts were sequenced because the isolated RNA had all been reverse transcribed beforehand. Clones were sequenced by immunoSEQ multiplex PCR, and TCRdb holds only the in-frame ones, with some missing. This sample has some 110,000 clones, with around 15% found just once. The specimen was central memory CD4+ T cells from blood. These receptors were taken from a man aged 30 to 45 with type 1 diabetes.

There are a few counts of this clone. The chain combines TRBV21-1 with TRBJ1-2; TRBD1 was called by the table and not checked on the DNA. TRBV21-1 is described as a pseudogene. The CDR3 sequence is 13 residues long. The CDR3 protein is CASRTGAGGGYTF. The DNA for the CDR3 is TGTGCCAGCAGAACAGGGGCAGGAGGTGGCTACACCTTC.

This clone occurred many times. V usage is TRBV10-3 and J usage is TRBJ2-1; 8 nucleotides line up with TRBD2. V shed 5 bases and J 4 bases; nucleotides not matched to a gene: 1. Germline lookup yields CDR1 ENHRY and CDR2 SYGVKD. The CDR3 sequence is 13 residues long. The CDR3: CAISLAGYNEQFF. CDR3 DNA: TGTGCCATCAGTCTAGCGGGTTACAATGAGCAGTTCTTC.

This clone was picked up a small number of times. The chain uses TRBV29-1 and TRBJ1-4; D ambiguous. The V gene lost 2 bases and the J gene lost 6 bases, with 4 bases spanning the gap. CDR3 length equals 11 residues. In germline, CDR1 is SQVTM, CDR2 ANQGSEA. The CDR3 DNA sequence: TGCAGCGTTGAACTGGATGAAAAACTGTTTTTT. Protein: CSVELDEKLFF.

This clone was seen a few times. J is TRBJ2-1 and V is TRBV30; D call uncertain. The CDR3 length is 11 residues. Per the germline V gene, CDR1 is GTSNPN and CDR2 is SVGIG (reference sequence). The DNA of the CDR3 is TGTGCGATAACCGACTTCAATGAGCAGTTCTTC. Its protein product is CAITDFNEQFF.

The chain carries TRBV4-1 and TRBJ2-5; 9 bases agree with TRBD1. Per the germline V gene, CDR1 is MGHRA and CDR2 is YSYEKL. J lost 5 bases, V lost 3 bases, and 7 bases had no gene match. The CDR3 consists of 15 residues. This CDR3 reads CASSQGQGRVETQYF. In nucleotides, the CDR3 is TGCGCCAGCAGCCAGGGACAGGGAAGGGTGGAGACCCAGTACTTC.

This chain uses TRBV6-6 with TRBJ2-5; 7 bases map to TRBD1. The CDR3 is 13 amino acids. The V segment lost 5 bases and the J segment 4 bases; nucleotides outside the gene matches: 4. The germline gives CDR1 MNHNY, CDR2 SVGAGI (reference sequence). The DNA for the CDR3 is TGTGCCAGCAGTGCGTGGACAGGAGAGACCCAGTACTTC. Translating gives CASSAWTGETQYF.

The chain links TRBV2 to TRBJ2-3, with 11 bases matching TRBD2. CDR3 length: 15 amino acids. CDR1 is SNHLY and CDR2 is FYNNEI in the germline V gene. Losses at the gene ends were 3 bases for V and 7 bases for J; bases not matched to a gene: 6. CDR3 amino acids: CASSELAGGANTQYF. CDR3 sequence (DNA): TGTGCCAGCAGTGAGTTAGCGGGGGGGGCGAATACGCAGTATTTT.

The chain uses TRBV28 and TRBJ1-2, with TRBD1 matching 7 bases. Germline V gene sequence: CDR1 MDHEN, CDR2 SYDVKM. The CDR3 is 17 amino acids. Trimming at V came to 2 bases and at J to 0 bases, leaving 9 bases not matched to a gene. CDR3 in amino acids: CASSLVAGTVSNYGYTF. The CDR3 DNA sequence: TGTGCCAGCAGTTTAGTCGCCGGGACAGTTTCTAACTATGGCTACACCTTC.

CDR3 in amino acids: CASSFGGGGAYNEQFF. The CDR3 DNA reads TGTGCCAGCAGCTTCGGTGGCGGGGGGGCCTACAATGAGCAGTTCTTC. The chain has TRBV7-2 and TRBJ2-1; 9 bases match TRBD2. The CDR3 sequence is 16 residues long. Germline V gives CDR1 SGHTA, CDR2 FQGNSA. V lost 3 bases to trimming and J lost 2 bases; unmatched junction nucleotides: 5. Filled out from reference TRBV7-2 and TRBJ2-1, the complete variable domain reads GAGVSQSPSNKVTEKGKDVELRCDPISGHTALYWYRQSLGQGLEFLIYFQGNSAPDKSGLPSDRFSAERTGGSVSTLTIQRTQQEDSAVYLCASSFGGGGAYNEQFFGPGTRLTVL.

The V call is TRBV28, the J call TRBJ2-2, with a tentative D call TRBD1 (5 bases). Germline assignment: CDR1 MDHEN and CDR2 SYDVKM. The CDR3 length is 15 residues. Trimming removed 7 bases from V and 1 base from J, with 13 bases in between. CDR3 nucleotide sequence: TGTGCCAGCATCTCCCCAACAGGGAACACCGGGGAGCTGTTTTTT. Its protein is CASISPTGNTGELFF.

This clone appeared a few times. The CDR3 bases are TGTGCCTCAAATACGGGACAGGGTTTTGAAAAACTGTTTTTT. This encodes CASNTGQGFEKLFF. The V gene is TRBV30, the J gene TRBJ1-4; 9 nucleotides line up with TRBD1. V shed 7 bases, J shed 7 bases, and the junction held 10 bases outside the gene matches. Germline CDR1 and CDR2: GTSNPN and SVGIG (reference sequence). The CDR3 consists of 14 residues.

This clone was found a few times. This chain connects TRBV4-2 to TRBJ1-1, with D unresolved. CDR1 LGHNA and CDR2 YNFKEQ come from the germline V gene. There are 17 residues in the CDR3. The V end was cut by 1 base, the J end by 0 bases, with 15 bases between. The CDR3 bases are TGTGCCAGCAGCCAAGGTTTGATGGGTGGGATGAACACTGAAGCTTTCTTT. This codes for CASSQGLMGGMNTEAFF.

This clone was observed a few times. The rearrangement links TRBV6-5 to TRBJ2-7, with TRBD1 matching over 9 bases. The CDR3 has 14 residues. CDR1 and CDR2 (germline): MNHEY, SVGAGI. Trimming removed 5 bases from V and 8 bases from J; junction bases left unmatched: 10. CDR3 coding DNA: TGTGCCAGCAGTGACCGGGACAGGGTCGCCAAGCAGTACTTC. Encoded protein: CASSDRDRVAKQYF.

This chain joins TRBV6-5 and TRBJ1-2, with TRBD1 identical over 9 bases. Unmatched junction bases numbered 6, after V lost 2 bases and J lost 2 bases. The CDR3 consists of 16 residues. From germline, CDR1 is MNHEY and CDR2 SVGAGI. The CDR3: CASSYAWTGANYGYTF. The CDR3 DNA reads as TGTGCCAGCAGTTACGCCTGGACAGGGGCGAACTATGGCTACACCTTC.

This clone was picked up a small number of times. The J gene is TRBJ2-2, the V gene TRBV10-3, with D unclear. The ends were cut back, 10 bases at V and 4 bases at J, with 16 bases in the middle. Germline values: CDR1 ENHRY, CDR2 SYGVKD. The CDR3 spans 14 residues. The CDR3 DNA sequence: TGTGCCACCACAGAAGAACAGATCACCGGGGAGCTGTTTTTT. This sequence encodes CATTEEQITGELFF.

In this sample, this clone turned up a few times. Other DNA variants within this sample encode the same CDR3. The chain recombines TRBV10-3 with TRBJ2-5, with D tentatively TRBD1 (6 bases). With 8 bases removed from V and 0 bases from J, the gap between germline ends came to 7 bases. Germline CDR1 and CDR2: ENHRY and SYGVKD. The CDR3 is made up of 12 amino acids. CDR3 nucleotide sequence: TGTGCCATCGACAGGAACCAAGAGACCCAGTACTTC. This codes for CAIDRNQETQYF.

Remarks on this clone: A single base separates this from a much larger clone, so it may be a read error. This rearrangement joins TRBV5-6 to TRBJ2-1; no reliable D call. CDR3 length: 11 residues. Germline-derived CDR1 and CDR2 are SGHDT and YYEEEE. V was shortened by 1 base and J by 5 bases, with 1 base between the two germline ends. The CDR3 loop is CASSLNNEQFF. CDR3 bases: TGTGCCAGCAGCTTGAACAATGAGCAGTTCTTC.

This clone was seen a few times. J is TRBJ1-1 and V is TRBV19; no clear D gene. CDR3 length: 13 amino acids. The germline CDR1 and CDR2 sequences are LNHDA and SQIVND (reference sequence). V was pared by 6 bases and J by 5 bases, with 13 bases between. The CDR3 DNA sequence: TGTGCCAGTAGGAAGGGAACGGAAACTGAAGCTTTCTTT. Amino acids: CASRKGTETEAFF.

In its sample, this clone was seen many times. The chain employs TRBV9 and TRBJ2-3; TRBD2 matches 14 bases. The CDR3 covers 20 residues. The ends lost 3 bases at V and 2 bases at J; junction bases unmatched: 14. Germline CDR1 reads SGDLS; CDR2 reads YYNGEE. CDR3 loop: CASSAPRGTSGGFYTDTQYF. The DNA of the CDR3 is TGTGCCAGCAGCGCCCCTCGGGGGACTAGCGGGGGATTCTACACAGATACGCAGTATTTT.

Only a few counts were recorded for this clone. This chain links TRBV18 with TRBJ2-5, with 7 bases fitting TRBD2. The V gene end was trimmed by 6 bases and the J gene end by 10 bases; junction bases not matched to a gene: 14. Germline loops: CDR1 KGHSH, CDR2 LQKENI. There are 14 residues in the CDR3. The CDR3 DNA follows: TGTGCCAGCTCCCCGGCCAGCGGGGTTGCGGACCAGTACTTC. Translated: CASSPASGVADQYF. Combining the CDR3 with reference TRBV18 and TRBJ2-5 gives the whole variable domain NAGVMQNPRHLVRRRGQEARLRCSPMKGHSHVYWYRQLPEEGLKFMVYLQKENIIDESGMPKERFSAEFPKEGPSILRIQQVVRGDSAAYFCASSPASGVADQYFGPGTRLLVL.

This clone has just a few counts. The rearrangement uses TRBV6-5 and TRBJ2-5; TRBD1 might be the D (6 bases). CDR1 MNHEY and CDR2 SVGAGI come from the germline V gene. V dropped 0 bases and J dropped 5 bases, with 13 bases sitting between them. This CDR3 is 15 amino acids long. The DNA for the CDR3 is TGTGCCAGCAGTTACTCCGCAGGGGTGGGCGAGACCCAGTACTTC. Translated, it gives CASSYSAGVGETQYF.